These 20 T cell receptor beta chains came from one sample sequenced in a study of shared clonotypes between healthy human individuals. Assay used: immunoSEQ multiplex PCR; TCRdb lists only in-frame clones, some missing. The sample records about 2,500,000 clones, 85% to 95% being singletons. Material for sequencing was naive CD4+ T cells sorted from blood. Subset: CD45RA+ positively selected. These receptors came from a man aged 18-30 years in good health.

V usage is TRBV10-1 and J usage is TRBJ1-1; D may be TRBD1 (5 bases). V was cut by 3 bases and J by 6 bases, with 17 bases left in between. The germline V gene has CDR1 WNHNN and CDR2 SYGVQD (reference sequence). This CDR3 comprises 15 residues. The CDR3 sequence: CASSERGRQGAEAFF. CDR3 bases: TGCGCCAGCAGTGAAAGGGGACGTCAGGGTGCTGAAGCTTTCTTT.

About this clone itself: Other DNA sequences in the same sample also yield this CDR3. The chain couples TRBV10-3 to TRBJ1-2, with 9 bases that match TRBD1. The CDR3 runs 12 residues. Germline CDR1 and CDR2: ENHRY and SYGVKD. V gave up 7 bases and J gave up 6 bases; unmatched junction bases: 3. The DNA for the CDR3 is TGTGCCATCACCCGGACAGGGGATGGCTACACCTTC. It codes for CAITRTGDGYTF.

The rearrangement uses TRBV30 and TRBJ2-1; TRBD1 might be the D (6 bases). Trimming took 7 bases from V and 8 from J, leaving 24 bases between them. The CDR3 runs 15 residues. CDR1 GTSNPN and CDR2 SVGIG come from the germline V gene (reference sequence). The CDR3 sequence: CAYHATGTVGDEQFF. CDR3 nucleotide sequence: TGTGCCTACCACGCTACAGGGACCGTGGGCGATGAGCAGTTCTTC.

This clone was seen once. This chain uses TRBV14 with TRBJ2-7; TRBD1 matches 10 bases. This CDR3 has 17 residues. Trimming removed 1 base from V and 3 bases from J; junction bases left unmatched: 9. CDR1 is SGHDN, CDR2 FVKESK, per germline. CDR3 DNA: TGTGCCAGCAGCCAAGGGTTAGGCGGGACAGGGGTCTACGAGCAGTACTTC. This translates into CASSQGLGGTGVYEQYF.

V and J are TRBV2 and TRBJ1-5; no firm D call. Germline-derived CDR1 and CDR2 are SNHLY and FYNNEI. The CDR3 has 16 amino acids. V lost 8 bases and J 0 bases, leaving 17 bases between the germline ends. The CDR3 DNA sequence: TGTGCCAGCTCTAACCGAGCAGATTATAGCAATCAGCCCCAGCATTTT. It codes for CASSNRADYSNQPQHF.

V gene TRBV11-2 combines with J gene TRBJ2-5; D remains ambiguous. The end of the DNA is better explained by TRBJ2-7, so the J call may be wrong. CDR1 is SGHAT and CDR2 is FQNNGV in the germline V gene. The CDR3 spans 16 residues. The CDR3 is CASSRNPGPSSYEQYF. In DNA, the CDR3 is TGTGCCAGCAGCCGAAATCCGGGCCCCAGCTCCTACGAGCAGTACTTC.

The V gene is TRBV30, the J gene TRBJ2-2, with 10 bases lining up with TRBD2. In germline, CDR1 is GTSNPN, CDR2 SVGIG (reference sequence). CDR3 length: 14 residues. The V gene end was trimmed by 4 bases and the J gene end by 6 bases; junction bases not matched to a gene: 5. The CDR3 coding sequence is TGTGCCTGGAAAGCGGGGGGGCCCGCCGGGGAGCTGTTTTTT. Amino acids: CAWKAGGPAGELFF.

In its sample, this clone was seen many times. V is TRBV4-1 and J is TRBJ1-1; TRBD1 matches at 9 bases. The CDR3 runs to 16 residues. Germline V gives CDR1 MGHRA, CDR2 YSYEKL. With 4 bases clipped from V and 0 bases from J, the junction kept 6 bases outside the gene matches. CDR3 in amino acids: CASSLRDRVMNTEAFF. The DNA of the CDR3 is TGCGCCAGCAGCCTAAGGGACAGGGTCATGAACACTGAAGCTTTCTTT.

V usage is TRBV6-4 and J usage is TRBJ2-3; D is possibly TRBD1 (5 bases). V dropped 5 bases and J dropped 0 bases, with 12 bases sitting between them. The V gene's germline CDR1 is MRHNA and CDR2 SNTAGT. The CDR3 consists of 15 residues. The DNA of the CDR3 is TGTGCCAGCAGTTCGATAGGGGCCAGCACAGATACGCAGTATTTT. Its translation: CASSSIGASTDTQYF.

The CDR3 coding sequence is TGTGCCAGCAGTTTATTGGCTCTAGCGGGCGGCGGGGAGCTGTTTTTT. It yields the protein CASSLLALAGGGELFF. The V gene is TRBV28, the J gene TRBJ2-2; 8 nucleotides match TRBD2. Germline CDR1 MDHEN, CDR2 SYDVKM. This CDR3 comprises 16 residues. V trimming: 1 base; J trimming: 7 bases; junction bases outside the gene matches: 8.

The chain joins TRBV9 to TRBJ2-7, with TRBD2 matching 15 bases. Germline V CDR1 and CDR2: SGDLS, YYNGEE. The CDR3 is 19 residues long. J gave up 7 bases and V 4 bases, and 18 bases lay outside the gene matches. The CDR3 DNA reads TGTGCCAGCAGCCCGCGGACTAGCGGGAGGGCGATCTTAAGAGGAGAGCAGTACTTC. This encodes CASSPRTSGRAILRGEQYF.

This clone was observed once. J is TRBJ2-2 and V is TRBV9; TRBD1 agrees at 7 bases. V dropped 4 bases and J dropped 4; count of bases not matched to a gene: 7. CDR1 is SGDLS, CDR2 YYNGEE, per germline. This CDR3 spans 15 amino acids. CDR3 protein: CASSPRGGTTGELFF. For the CDR3, the DNA is TGTGCCAGCAGCCCAAGAGGGGGCACCACCGGGGAGCTGTTTTTT. Looking up the rest from reference TRBV9 and TRBJ2-2 gives the full variable domain: DSGVTQTPKHLITATGQRVTLRCSPRSGDLSVYWYQQSLDQGLQFLIQYYNGEERAKGNILERFSAQQFPDLHSELNLSSLELGDSALYFCASSPRGGTTGELFFGEGSRLTVL.

The chain has TRBV10-3 and TRBJ2-7; 8 nucleotides align to TRBD1. CDR3 length: 13 amino acids. CDR1 ENHRY and CDR2 SYGVKD come from the germline V gene. J gave up 2 bases and V 7 bases, and 4 bases lay outside the gene matches. The chain's CDR3 is CAIMGQDAYEQYF. Here the CDR3 DNA reads TGTGCCATCATGGGACAGGATGCCTACGAGCAGTACTTC.

This chain connects TRBV15 to TRBJ1-1, with D unclear. Germline V gene lookup returns CDR1 LNHNV and CDR2 YYDKDF (reference sequence). CDR3 length equals 15 residues. Trimming left V 0 bases short and J 1 base short, with 9 bases between. The CDR3: CATSRDPPKNTEAFF. CDR3 DNA: TGTGCCACCAGCAGAGACCCCCCCAAGAACACTGAAGCTTTCTTT.

The V and J genes are TRBV6-5 and TRBJ1-1; the match to TRBD1 covers 7 bases. Germline V gene lookup returns CDR1 MNHEY and CDR2 SVGAGI. This CDR3 spans 14 amino acids. The trim removed 6 bases at V and 6 bases at J, leaving 10 bases unmatched. The CDR3 here is CASRQQTGQSEAFF. DNA for the CDR3: TGTGCCAGCAGACAACAGACAGGGCAATCTGAAGCTTTCTTT.

V and J are TRBV6-5 and TRBJ2-2; D remains ambiguous. The CDR3 covers 14 residues. CDR1 is MNHEY and CDR2 is SVGAGI in the germline V gene. The V and J ends lost 6 bases and 5 bases respectively, with 13 bases between them. The CDR3 region is CASSRSSITGELFF. CDR3 DNA: TGTGCCAGCAGCCGGAGCTCAATAACCGGGGAGCTGTTTTTT.

The V and J genes are TRBV11-2 and TRBJ2-4; D may be TRBD2 (7 bases). Germline-derived CDR1 and CDR2 are SGHAT and FQNNGV. This CDR3 contains 15 residues. V was cut by 7 bases and J by 7 bases, with 20 bases left in between. CDR3 sequence: CASTVDRPGGNIQYF. The CDR3 region has the DNA TGTGCCAGCACCGTCGACAGGCCCGGGGGGAACATTCAGTACTTC.

The V call is TRBV7-3, the J call TRBJ2-1, with D possibly matching TRBD1 (5 bases). The CDR3 length is 16 residues. Germline values: CDR1 SGHTA, CDR2 FQGTGA. V was cut by 5 bases and J by 0 bases, with 14 bases left in between. Here the CDR3 reads CASSPEGASSYNEQFF. CDR3 coding DNA: TGTGCCAGCAGCCCCGAAGGGGCAAGCTCCTACAATGAGCAGTTCTTC.

The gene calls are TRBV13 and TRBJ1-2; 8 bases align to TRBD1. Per germline, CDR1 PRHDT and CDR2 FYEKMQ (reference sequence). Trimming took 5 bases from V and 4 from J; bases not matched to a gene: 12. There are 16 residues in the CDR3. The CDR3 DNA follows: TGTGCCAGCAGCCAAGGACAGGGAGGAATGGCCTATGGCTACACCTTC. This encodes CASSQGQGGMAYGYTF.

V gene TRBV5-1 combines with J gene TRBJ2-2, with D possibly being TRBD2 (6 bases). This CDR3 contains 15 residues. V lost 7 bases to trimming and J lost 4 bases, with 17 bases between them. Per germline, CDR1 SGHRS and CDR2 YFSETQ. CDR3 DNA: TGCGCCAGCGCCACGGGGGTATCCAGCACCGGGGAGCTGTTTTTT. It yields the protein CASATGVSSTGELFF.